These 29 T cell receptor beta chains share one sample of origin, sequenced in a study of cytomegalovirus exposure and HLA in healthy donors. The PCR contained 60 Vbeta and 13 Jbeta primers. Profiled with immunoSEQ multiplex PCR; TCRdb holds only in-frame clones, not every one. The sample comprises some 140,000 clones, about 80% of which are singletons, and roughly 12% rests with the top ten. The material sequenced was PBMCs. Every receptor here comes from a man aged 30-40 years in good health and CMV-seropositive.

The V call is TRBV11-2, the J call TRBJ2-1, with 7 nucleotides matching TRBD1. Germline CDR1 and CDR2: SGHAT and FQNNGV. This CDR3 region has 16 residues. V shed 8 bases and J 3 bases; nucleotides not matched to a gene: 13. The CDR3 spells CASGEMGRGIYNEQFF. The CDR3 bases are TGTGCCAGCGGAGAAATGGGCAGGGGGATCTACAATGAGCAGTTCTTC.

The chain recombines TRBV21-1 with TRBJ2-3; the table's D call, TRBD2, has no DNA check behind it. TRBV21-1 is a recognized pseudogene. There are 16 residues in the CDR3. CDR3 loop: CASSGNPGLAGGTQYF. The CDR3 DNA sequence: TGTGCCAGCAGCGGGAATCCGGGACTAGCGGGAGGTACGCAGTATTTT.

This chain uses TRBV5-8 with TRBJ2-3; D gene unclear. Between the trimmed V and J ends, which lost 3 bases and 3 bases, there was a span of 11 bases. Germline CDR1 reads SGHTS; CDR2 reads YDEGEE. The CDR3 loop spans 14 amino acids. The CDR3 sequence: CASSSLQITDTQYF. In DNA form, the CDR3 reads TGTGCCAGCAGCTCGCTGCAGATTACAGATACGCAGTATTTT.

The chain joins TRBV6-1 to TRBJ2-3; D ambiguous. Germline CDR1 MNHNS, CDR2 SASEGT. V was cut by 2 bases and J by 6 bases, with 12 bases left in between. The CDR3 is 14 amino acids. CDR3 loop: CASSESSAKDTQYF. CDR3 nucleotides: TGTGCCAGCAGTGAAAGCTCAGCGAAGGATACGCAGTATTTT.

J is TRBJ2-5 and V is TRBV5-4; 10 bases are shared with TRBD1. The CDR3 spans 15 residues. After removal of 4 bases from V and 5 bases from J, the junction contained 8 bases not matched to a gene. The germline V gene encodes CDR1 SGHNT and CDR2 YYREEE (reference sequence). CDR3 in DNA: TGTGCCAGCAGCGCCCAGACAGGGGGCCAGGAGACCCAGTACTTC. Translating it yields CASSAQTGGQETQYF.

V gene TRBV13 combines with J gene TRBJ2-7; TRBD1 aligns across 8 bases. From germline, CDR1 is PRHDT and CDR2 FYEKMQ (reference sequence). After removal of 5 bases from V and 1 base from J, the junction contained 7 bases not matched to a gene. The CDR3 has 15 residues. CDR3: CASSPGGAGSYEQYF. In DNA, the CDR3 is TGTGCCAGCAGCCCAGGGGGCGCCGGGTCCTACGAGCAGTACTTC.

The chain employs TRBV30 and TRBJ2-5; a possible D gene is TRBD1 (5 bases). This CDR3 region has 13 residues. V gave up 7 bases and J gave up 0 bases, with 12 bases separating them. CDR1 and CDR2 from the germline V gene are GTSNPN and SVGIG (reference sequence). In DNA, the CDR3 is TGTGCCTATCAGGGTGGTGACCAAGAGACCCAGTACTTC. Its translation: CAYQGGDQETQYF.

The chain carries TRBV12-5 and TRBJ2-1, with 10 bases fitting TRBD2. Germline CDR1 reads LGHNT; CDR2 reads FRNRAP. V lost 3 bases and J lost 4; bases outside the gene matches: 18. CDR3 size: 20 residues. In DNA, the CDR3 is TGTGCTAGTGGTTTAGAGACCGGGACTAGCGACCTAAAGACGTACAATGAGCAGTTCTTC. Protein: CASGLETGTSDLKTYNEQFF.

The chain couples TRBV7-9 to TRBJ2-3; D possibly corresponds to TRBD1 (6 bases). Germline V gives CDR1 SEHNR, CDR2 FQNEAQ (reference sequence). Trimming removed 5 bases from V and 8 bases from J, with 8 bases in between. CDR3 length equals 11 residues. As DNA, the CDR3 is TGTGCCAGCAGCCCGGACAGTACGCAGTATTTT. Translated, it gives CASSPDSTQYF.

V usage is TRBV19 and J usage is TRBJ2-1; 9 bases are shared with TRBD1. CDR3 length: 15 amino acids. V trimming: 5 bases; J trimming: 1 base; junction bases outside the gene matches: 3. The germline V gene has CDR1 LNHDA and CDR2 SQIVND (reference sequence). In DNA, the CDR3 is TGTGCCAGTAGTCGGACAGGGGATTCCTACAATGAGCAGTTCTTC. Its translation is CASSRTGDSYNEQFF. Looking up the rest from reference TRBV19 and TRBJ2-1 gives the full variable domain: DGGITQSPKYLFRKEGQNVTLSCEQNLNHDAMYWYRQDPGQGLRLIYYSQIVNDFQKGDIAEGYSVSREKKESFPLTVTSAQKNPTAFYLCASSRTGDSYNEQFFGPGTRLTVL.

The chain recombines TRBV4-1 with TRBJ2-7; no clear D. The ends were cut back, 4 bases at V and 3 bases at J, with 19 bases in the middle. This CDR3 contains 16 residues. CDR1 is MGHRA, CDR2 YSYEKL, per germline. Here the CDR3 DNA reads TGCGCCAGCAGCCCTGAAGAGAGGATTAATAGCTACGAGCAGTACTTC. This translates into CASSPEERINSYEQYF.

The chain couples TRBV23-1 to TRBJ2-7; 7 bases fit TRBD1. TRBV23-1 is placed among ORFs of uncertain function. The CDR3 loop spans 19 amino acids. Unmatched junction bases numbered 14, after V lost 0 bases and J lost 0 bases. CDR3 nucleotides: TGCGCCAGCAGTCAATCTCGACAGGGAAGAACCTTTAGCTCCTACGAGCAGTACTTC. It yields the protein CASSQSRQGRTFSSYEQYF.

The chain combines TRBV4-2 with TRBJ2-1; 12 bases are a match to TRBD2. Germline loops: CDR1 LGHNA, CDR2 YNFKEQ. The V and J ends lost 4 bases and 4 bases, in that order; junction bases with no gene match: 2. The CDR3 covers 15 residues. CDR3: CASSPGLAGYNEQFF. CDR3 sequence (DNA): TGTGCCAGCAGCCCTGGACTAGCGGGGTACAATGAGCAGTTCTTC.

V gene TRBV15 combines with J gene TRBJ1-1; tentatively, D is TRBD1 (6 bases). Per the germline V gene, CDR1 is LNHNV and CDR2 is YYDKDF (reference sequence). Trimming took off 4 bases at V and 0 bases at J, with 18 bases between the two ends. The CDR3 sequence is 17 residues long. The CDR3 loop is CATSTSRGSFMNTEAFF. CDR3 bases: TGTGCCACCAGCACAAGTAGGGGGAGTTTCATGAACACTGAAGCTTTCTTT.

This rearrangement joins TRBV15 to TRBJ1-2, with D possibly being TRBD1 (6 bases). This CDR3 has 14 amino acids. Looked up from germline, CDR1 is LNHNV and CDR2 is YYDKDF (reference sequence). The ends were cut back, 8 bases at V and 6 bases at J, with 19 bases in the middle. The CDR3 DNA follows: TGTGCCACCGCCCGGGCCAGGGGATATGATGGCTACACCTTC. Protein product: CATARARGYDGYTF.

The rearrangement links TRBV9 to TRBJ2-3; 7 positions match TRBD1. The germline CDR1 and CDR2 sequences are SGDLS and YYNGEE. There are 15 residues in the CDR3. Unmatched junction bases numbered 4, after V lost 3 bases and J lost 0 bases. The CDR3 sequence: CASSGGTVSTDTQYF. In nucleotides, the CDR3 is TGTGCCAGCAGCGGAGGGACAGTCAGCACAGATACGCAGTATTTT.

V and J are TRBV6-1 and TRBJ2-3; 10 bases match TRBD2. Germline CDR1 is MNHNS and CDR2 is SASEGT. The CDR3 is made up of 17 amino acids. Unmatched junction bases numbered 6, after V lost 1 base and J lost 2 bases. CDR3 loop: CASSEGGLAVLTDTQYF. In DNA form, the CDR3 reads TGTGCCAGCAGTGAAGGAGGACTAGCGGTACTCACAGATACGCAGTATTTT.

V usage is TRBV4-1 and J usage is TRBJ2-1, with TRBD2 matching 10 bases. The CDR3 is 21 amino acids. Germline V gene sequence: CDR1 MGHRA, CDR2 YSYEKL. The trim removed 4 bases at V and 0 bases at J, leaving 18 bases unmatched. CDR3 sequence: CASSLLLAGETWESSYNEQFF. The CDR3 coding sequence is TGCGCCAGCAGCCTCCTCCTAGCGGGAGAGACGTGGGAGAGCTCCTACAATGAGCAGTTCTTC.

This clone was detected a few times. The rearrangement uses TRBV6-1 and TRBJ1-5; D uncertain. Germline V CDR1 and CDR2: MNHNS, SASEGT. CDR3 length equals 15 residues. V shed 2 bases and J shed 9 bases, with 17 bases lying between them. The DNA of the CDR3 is TGTGCCAGCAGTGAATCGTGGAGGGAGTCATGGCCCCAGCATTTT. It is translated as CASSESWRESWPQHF.

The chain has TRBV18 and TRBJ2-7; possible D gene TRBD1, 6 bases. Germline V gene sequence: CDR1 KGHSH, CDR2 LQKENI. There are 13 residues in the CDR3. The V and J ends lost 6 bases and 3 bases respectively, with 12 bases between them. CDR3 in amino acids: CASSDIQGYEQYF. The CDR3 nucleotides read TGTGCCAGCTCGGACATACAGGGCTACGAGCAGTACTTC.

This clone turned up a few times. CDR3 nucleotides: TGTGCCAGCAATAAAAGGGAGGGCTATGGCTACACCTTC. This gives the protein CASNKREGYGYTF. This chain links TRBV5-6 with TRBJ1-2; D ambiguous. Germline assignment: CDR1 SGHDT and CDR2 YYEEEE. The CDR3 totals 13 residues. Trimming cost V 6 bases and J 4 bases, with 13 bases left between them. Using reference TRBV5-6 and TRBJ1-2 for the parts outside the CDR3, the full variable domain is DAGVTQSPTHLIKTRGQQVTLRCSPKSGHDTVSWYQQALGQGPQFIFQYYEEEERQRGNFPDRFSGHQFPNYSSELNVNALLLGDSALYLCASNKREGYGYTFGSGTRLTVV.

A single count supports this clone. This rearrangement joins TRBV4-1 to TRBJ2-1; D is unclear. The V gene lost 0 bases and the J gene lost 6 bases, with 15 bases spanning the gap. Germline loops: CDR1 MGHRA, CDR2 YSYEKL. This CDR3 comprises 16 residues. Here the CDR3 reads CASSQDRGLGFNEQFF. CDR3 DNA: TGCGCCAGCAGCCAAGATCGAGGCCTGGGTTTCAATGAGCAGTTCTTC.

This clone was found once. The CDR3 loop reads CASTTVGQANEKLFF. DNA for the CDR3: TGTGCCAGCACCACCGTGGGTCAGGCTAATGAAAAACTGTTTTTT. The chain recombines TRBV7-2 with TRBJ1-4; D not certain. The germline V and J ends were trimmed by 7 bases and 3 bases, with 15 bases remaining between them. Germline CDR1 and CDR2: SGHTA and FQGNSA. The CDR3 sequence is 15 residues long.

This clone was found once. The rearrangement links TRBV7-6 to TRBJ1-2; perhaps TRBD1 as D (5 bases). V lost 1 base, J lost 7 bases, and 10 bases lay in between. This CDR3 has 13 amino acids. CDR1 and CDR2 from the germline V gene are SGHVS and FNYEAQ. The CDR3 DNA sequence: TGTGCCAGCAGCTTAGGGGTCGGGGGTGGCTACACCTTC. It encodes CASSLGVGGGYTF.

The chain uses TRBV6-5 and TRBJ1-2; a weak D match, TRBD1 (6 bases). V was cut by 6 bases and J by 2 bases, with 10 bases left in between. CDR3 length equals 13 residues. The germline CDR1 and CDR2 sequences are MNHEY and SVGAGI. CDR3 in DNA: TGTGCCAGCAGGGACACAGGGAACTATGGCTACACCTTC. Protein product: CASRDTGNYGYTF.

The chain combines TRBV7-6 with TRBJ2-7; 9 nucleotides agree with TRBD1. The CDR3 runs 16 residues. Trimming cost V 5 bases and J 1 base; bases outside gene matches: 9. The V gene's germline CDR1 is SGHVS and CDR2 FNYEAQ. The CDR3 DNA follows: TGTGCCAGCAGCGAAGGCCCGGGACAGGGTTCCTACGAGCAGTACTTC. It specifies CASSEGPGQGSYEQYF.

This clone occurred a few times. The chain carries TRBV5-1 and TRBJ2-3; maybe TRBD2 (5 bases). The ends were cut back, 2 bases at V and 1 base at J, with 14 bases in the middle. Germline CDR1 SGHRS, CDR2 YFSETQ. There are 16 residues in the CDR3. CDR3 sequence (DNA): TGCGCCAGCAGCTTAAGGTTTAGCGACCGCACAGATACGCAGTATTTT. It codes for CASSLRFSDRTDTQYF. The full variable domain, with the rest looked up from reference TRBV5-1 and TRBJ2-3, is KAGVTQTPRYLIKTRGQQVTLSCSPISGHRSVSWYQQTPGQGLQFLFEYFSETQRNKGNFPGRFSGRQFSNSRSEMNVSTLELGDSALYLCASSLRFSDRTDTQYFGPGTRLTVL.

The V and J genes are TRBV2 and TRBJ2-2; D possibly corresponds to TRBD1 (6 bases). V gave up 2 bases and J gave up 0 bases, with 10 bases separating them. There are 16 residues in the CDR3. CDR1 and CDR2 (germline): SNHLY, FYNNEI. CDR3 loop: CASSEQGNANTGELFF. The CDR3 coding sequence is TGTGCCAGCAGTGAACAGGGGAACGCGAACACCGGGGAGCTGTTTTTT. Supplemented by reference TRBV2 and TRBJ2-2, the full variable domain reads EPEVTQTPSHQVTQMGQEVILRCVPISNHLYFYWYRQILGQKVEFLVSFYNNEISEKSEIFDDQFSVERPDGSNFTLKIRSTKLEDSAMYFCASSEQGNANTGELFFGEGSRLTVL.

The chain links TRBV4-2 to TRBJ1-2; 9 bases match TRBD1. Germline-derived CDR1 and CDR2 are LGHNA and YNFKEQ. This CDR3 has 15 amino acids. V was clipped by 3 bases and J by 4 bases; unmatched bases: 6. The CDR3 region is CASSQGQGGRYGYTF. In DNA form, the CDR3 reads TGTGCCAGCAGCCAGGGACAGGGCGGGCGCTATGGCTACACCTTC.